A single sample gave rise to the 24 T cell receptor beta chains below, sequenced in a study of blood T cell repertoires in COVID-19. Here immunoSEQ multiplex PCR was the method, and the copy in TCRdb shows in-frame clones only, minus some. The sample contains 100,000 or so clones, 80% to 90% of which appear only once. The sequencing sample was made of peripheral blood. These receptors were obtained from a man aged 55-75 years with acute or convalescent COVID-19.

The chain couples TRBV18 to TRBJ1-2; a weak D match, TRBD1 (5 bases). Germline V gene lookup returns CDR1 KGHSH and CDR2 LQKENI. V gave up 3 bases and J gave up 6 bases, with 17 bases separating them. This CDR3 is 15 amino acids long. Here the CDR3 reads CASSPARVDLNGYTF. CDR3 sequence (DNA): TGTGCCAGCTCACCGGCCAGGGTGGATCTGAATGGCTACACCTTC.

This clone was picked up a small number of times. This chain joins TRBV6-5 and TRBJ1-5, with D possibly matching TRBD1 (6 bases). From germline, CDR1 is MNHEY and CDR2 SVGAGI. Trimming removed 4 bases from V and 5 bases from J, with 12 bases in between. The CDR3 contains 14 residues. CDR3 sequence (DNA): TGTGCCAGCAGTTGGGGGCCGACTGATCAGCCCCAGCATTTT. Translated: CASSWGPTDQPQHF.

The chain uses TRBV7-3 and TRBJ2-3; D may be TRBD2 (6 bases). Germline V lookup: CDR1 SGHTA, CDR2 FQGTGA. The CDR3 is 13 residues long. V dropped 5 bases and J dropped 6 bases, with 12 bases sitting between them. For the CDR3, the DNA is TGTGCCAGCAGCGGAGCTAGCGCGGATACGCAGTATTTT. Protein sequence: CASSGASADTQYF.

V gene TRBV24-1 combines with J gene TRBJ2-3, with a possible D match to TRBD2 (5 bases). The V gene's germline CDR1 is KGHDR and CDR2 SFDVKD. V lost 8 bases and J lost 3, with 8 bases in between. The CDR3 covers 12 residues. The CDR3 reads CATKGETDTQYF. CDR3 sequence (DNA): TGTGCCACCAAGGGAGAAACAGATACGCAGTATTTT.

The V and J genes are TRBV7-2 and TRBJ1-2; D call uncertain. The V end was cut by 0 bases, the J end by 1 base, with 9 bases between. CDR3 size: 15 residues. Germline V CDR1 and CDR2: SGHTA, FQGNSA. This CDR3 reads CASSLAIEGNYGYTF. The CDR3 DNA follows: TGTGCCAGCAGCTTAGCGATCGAGGGTAACTATGGCTACACCTTC.

The V gene is TRBV9, the J gene TRBJ1-2, with 7 bases that match TRBD1. The CDR3 sequence is 16 residues long. V lost 4 bases and J lost 4; bases outside the gene matches: 13. Germline CDR1 SGDLS, CDR2 YYNGEE. CDR3 DNA sequence: TGTGCCAGCAGCCCCAGACAGGGAGAACCCCTCTATGGCTACACCTTC. Amino acids: CASSPRQGEPLYGYTF.

The chain combines TRBV6-1 with TRBJ2-5; 12 bases match TRBD2. V was pared by 4 bases and J by 1 base, with 4 bases of the junction left unmatched. Germline values: CDR1 MNHNS, CDR2 SASEGT. CDR3 length equals 16 residues. The CDR3 nucleotides read TGTGCCAGCAGTGTAGGACTAGCGGGACCCCAAGAGACCCAGTACTTC. Protein sequence: CASSVGLAGPQETQYF.

The chain links TRBV18 to TRBJ1-6; 10 bases are shared with TRBD1. Germline lookup yields CDR1 KGHSH and CDR2 LQKENI. This CDR3 has 15 amino acids. Trimming cost V 2 bases and J 10 bases; bases outside gene matches: 5. In nucleotides, the CDR3 is TGTGCCAGCTCACCAACCGGGACAGGGGCCTCACCCCTCCACTTT. Translating gives CASSPTGTGASPLHF.

This chain links TRBV19 with TRBJ2-4; 7 nucleotides match TRBD1. Trimming at V came to 7 bases and at J to 6 bases, leaving 9 bases not matched to a gene. This CDR3 has 14 amino acids. Germline CDR1 LNHDA, CDR2 SQIVND (reference sequence). The CDR3 region has the DNA TGTGCCAGTACCAATCCTGGGGACAGAAACATTCAGTACTTC. Translated, it gives CASTNPGDRNIQYF.

The chain recombines TRBV5-1 with TRBJ2-6, with D unclear. V lost 1 base, J lost 2 bases, and 7 bases lay in between. Germline V gives CDR1 SGHRS, CDR2 YFSETQ. This CDR3 has 15 residues. The CDR3 is CASSLLSAGANVLTF. The CDR3 nucleotides read TGCGCCAGCAGCTTGCTGAGTGCTGGGGCCAACGTCCTGACTTTC.

This clone appeared a few times. J is TRBJ2-7 and V is TRBV7-9, with TRBD2 as a possible D gene (5 bases). The V end was cut by 3 bases, the J end by 3 bases, with 12 bases between. The CDR3 runs to 14 residues. Germline V CDR1 and CDR2: SEHNR, FQNEAQ (reference sequence). The CDR3 region is CASSLAGSYYEQYF. The CDR3 DNA follows: TGTGCCAGCAGCTTGGCGGGCAGCTACTACGAGCAGTACTTC.

The V call is TRBV7-8, the J call TRBJ1-2; tentative D call: TRBD1 (5 bases). Deletions cut 1 base from V and 3 bases from J, with 9 bases between. The germline V gene has CDR1 SGHVS and CDR2 FQNEAQ. CDR3 length: 14 amino acids. CDR3: CASSLVLGDYGYTF. CDR3 nucleotide sequence: TGTGCCAGCAGCTTAGTTTTAGGGGACTATGGCTACACCTTC. Drawing the rest from reference TRBV7-8 and TRBJ1-2, the complete variable domain is GAGVSQSPRYKVAKRGQDVALRCDPISGHVSLFWYQQALGQGPEFLTYFQNEAQLDKSGLPSDRFFAERPEGSVSTLKIQRTQQEDSAVYLCASSLVLGDYGYTFGSGTRLTVV.

V usage is TRBV27 and J usage is TRBJ2-1; the match to TRBD2 covers 11 bases. Germline CDR1 MNHEY, CDR2 SMNVEV (reference sequence). V lost 3 bases to trimming and J lost 7 bases; unmatched junction nucleotides: 11. The CDR3 contains 17 residues. In DNA, the CDR3 is TGTGCCAGCAGTTTTCGGGTAGTTAGCGGGAGGGGTAATGAGCAGTTCTTC. This gives the protein CASSFRVVSGRGNEQFF.

The chain carries TRBV7-6 and TRBJ2-1; 7 bases map to TRBD2. V was pared by 1 base and J by 5 bases, with 2 bases of the junction left unmatched. This CDR3 comprises 14 residues. In germline, CDR1 is SGHVS, CDR2 FNYEAQ. Here the CDR3 reads CASSLGGSNNEQFF. Written as DNA, the CDR3 is TGTGCCAGCAGCTTAGGCGGGAGTAACAATGAGCAGTTCTTC. Using reference TRBV7-6 and TRBJ2-1 for the parts outside the CDR3, the full variable domain is GAGVSQSPRYKVTKRGQDVALRCDPISGHVSLYWYRQALGQGPEFLTYFNYEAQQDKSGLPNDRFSAERPEGSISTLTIQRTEQRDSAMYRCASSLGGSNNEQFFGPGTRLTVL.

The chain employs TRBV6-2 or TRBV6-3 and TRBJ2-1; D is unclear. Germline V gives CDR1 MNHEY, CDR2 SVGEGT. The V gene lost 5 bases and the J gene lost 4 bases, with 9 bases spanning the gap. The CDR3 length is 13 residues. Written as DNA, the CDR3 is TGTGCCAGCAGTGCGACAATATACAATGAGCAGTTCTTC. It yields the protein CASSATIYNEQFF.

This chain links TRBV7-2 with TRBJ2-1; D perhaps matches TRBD2 (6 bases). This CDR3 region has 15 residues. V gave up 5 bases and J gave up 8 bases, with 19 bases separating them. Germline CDR1 and CDR2: SGHTA and FQGNSA. DNA of the CDR3: TGTGCCAGCAGCATGGCTAGCGCGGGTGGTTATGAGCAGTTCTTC. As protein: CASSMASAGGYEQFF.

This chain connects TRBV5-1 to TRBJ1-1; 9 nucleotides match TRBD1. After removal of 4 bases from V and 3 bases from J, the junction contained 1 base not matched to a gene. The CDR3 is 13 residues long. Germline CDR1 and CDR2: SGHRS and YFSETQ. The CDR3 DNA reads as TGCGCCAGCAGCAGGACAGGGGACACTGAAGCTTTCTTT. Protein: CASSRTGDTEAFF. Combining the CDR3 with reference TRBV5-1 and TRBJ1-1 gives the whole variable domain KAGVTQTPRYLIKTRGQQVTLSCSPISGHRSVSWYQQTPGQGLQFLFEYFSETQRNKGNFPGRFSGRQFSNSRSEMNVSTLELGDSALYLCASSRTGDTEAFFGQGTRLTVV.

This clone was recorded a few times. J is TRBJ2-2 and V is TRBV5-4; 14 bases align to TRBD2. The V gene's germline CDR1 is SGHNT and CDR2 YYREEE (reference sequence). The ends lost 3 bases at V and 6 bases at J; junction bases unmatched: 7. The CDR3 contains 17 residues. CDR3 sequence (DNA): TGTGCCAGCAGCTGGGGGACTAGCGGGAGAAGGGCCGGGGAGCTGTTTTTT. As protein: CASSWGTSGRRAGELFF.

This chain connects TRBV30 to TRBJ2-7; D is possibly TRBD1 (5 bases). Trimming took 5 bases from V and 5 from J, leaving 13 bases between them. Germline V gene data show CDR1 as GTSNPN and CDR2 as SVGIG (reference sequence). This CDR3 region has 12 residues. As DNA, the CDR3 is TGTGCCTGGGCGCCAGGGCTCGACGAGCAGTACTTC. Its protein product is CAWAPGLDEQYF.

A few counts support this clone. This specimen includes other DNA sequences encoding the same CDR3. The rearrangement links TRBV11-3 to TRBJ1-1; 9 bases are shared with TRBD1. From germline, CDR1 is SGHNT and CDR2 YENEEA. This CDR3 is 17 amino acids long. V lost 2 bases and J lost 1; bases outside the gene matches: 8. The CDR3 region is CASSLTAGQGKNTEAFF. CDR3 in DNA: TGTGCCAGCAGCTTAACTGCGGGACAGGGAAAGAACACTGAAGCTTTCTTT.

The sample holds a few counts of this clone. The chain links TRBV27 to TRBJ1-5, with D possibly matching TRBD1 (6 bases). Germline lookup yields CDR1 MNHEY and CDR2 SMNVEV (reference sequence). V was shortened by 7 bases and J by 2 bases, with 12 bases between the two germline ends. This CDR3 contains 14 residues. The CDR3 DNA is TGTGCCAGCAAACAGGGTTTAGGCAATCAGCCCCAGCATTTT. Encoded protein: CASKQGLGNQPQHF.

A single count supports this clone. CDR3 nucleotides: TGCGCCAGCAGCATATACAATGAGCAGTTCTTC. As protein: CASSIYNEQFF. The chain recombines TRBV5-1 with TRBJ2-1; D gene uncertain. The CDR3 runs 11 residues. V lost 4 bases and J lost 4, with 3 bases in between. Germline values: CDR1 SGHRS, CDR2 YFSETQ.

The chain uses TRBV6-5 and TRBJ2-1, with 13 bases lining up with TRBD2. The CDR3 loop spans 12 amino acids. Germline-derived CDR1 and CDR2 are MNHEY and SVGAGI. V trimming: 7 bases; J trimming: 15 bases; junction bases outside the gene matches: 6. CDR3 DNA sequence: TGTGCCAGCATCGGGACTAGCGGGGTTTGGTTCTTC. It yields the protein CASIGTSGVWFF.

The chain links TRBV10-2 to TRBJ1-2; 7 bases map to TRBD1. Unmatched junction bases numbered 12, after V lost 6 bases and J lost 5 bases. This CDR3 has 15 residues. Germline V gene lookup returns CDR1 WSHSY and CDR2 SAAADI. This chain's CDR3 is CASRFTRGQQYGYTF. The CDR3, as DNA: TGCGCCAGCAGATTCACGAGGGGACAGCAATATGGCTACACCTTC.